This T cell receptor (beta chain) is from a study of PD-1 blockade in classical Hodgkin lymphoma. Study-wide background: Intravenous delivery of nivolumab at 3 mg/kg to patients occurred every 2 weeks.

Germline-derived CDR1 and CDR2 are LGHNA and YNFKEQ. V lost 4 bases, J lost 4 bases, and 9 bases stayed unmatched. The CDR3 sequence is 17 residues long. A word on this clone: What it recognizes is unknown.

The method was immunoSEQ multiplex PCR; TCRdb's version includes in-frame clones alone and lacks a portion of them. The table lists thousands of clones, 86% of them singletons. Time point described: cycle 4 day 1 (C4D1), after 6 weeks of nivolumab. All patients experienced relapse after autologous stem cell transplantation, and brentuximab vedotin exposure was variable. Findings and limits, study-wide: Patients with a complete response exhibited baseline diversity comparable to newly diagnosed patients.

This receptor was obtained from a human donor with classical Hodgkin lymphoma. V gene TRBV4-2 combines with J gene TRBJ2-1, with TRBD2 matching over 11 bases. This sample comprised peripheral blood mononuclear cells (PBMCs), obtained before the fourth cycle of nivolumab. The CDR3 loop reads CASSRPLAGGRYNEQFF. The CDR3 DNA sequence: TGTGCCAGCAGCCGCCCGTTAGCGGGAGGGCGGTACAATGAGCAGTTCTTC.